This TCR beta chain was captured by sequencing in a study of cytomegalovirus exposure and HLA in healthy donors. The overall study: There were approximately 85 million unique TCRs (from HLA-typed donors) in an early data release.

V was pared by 7 bases and J by 2 bases, with 7 bases of the junction left unmatched. Germline V gives CDR1 SQVTM, CDR2 ANQGSEA. CDR3 length: 13 amino acids. Use of 60 Vbeta and 13 Jbeta primers characterized the PCR. The protocol was immunoSEQ multiplex PCR, while the TCRdb copy is restricted to in-frame clones and leaves out a portion. Of 150,000 or so clones listed, over 60% are singletons. Notes on this clone: Its antigen is unidentified.

Though nominally healthy at sampling, donors likely had unrecorded immune exposures. Notes on the study in general: A link between a missense DCLRE1C variant and TCR beta V- and J-gene trimming emerged from a later analysis. When the data were analyzed later, several of the most significant clusters appeared to be linked to common viral pathogens.

The sequence was collected from a male donor in good health and CMV-seronegative. The V call is TRBV29-1, the J call TRBJ2-5; 7 bases agree with TRBD1. The specimen was PBMCs. For the CDR3, the DNA is TGCAGCGCCTCTAGGGGACAGCAAGAGACCCAGTACTTC. Residues: CSASRGQQETQYF.